This passage covers 7 T cell receptor beta chains from one sample sequenced in a study of CD8+ T cells in alopecia areata. Extraction and reverse transcription of RNA yielded cDNA as the sequencing template. Clones were sequenced by immunoSEQ multiplex PCR, and TCRdb holds only the in-frame ones, with some missing. The sample includes 110,000 or so clones, approximately 60% of them seen just once. Sequenced material: CD4+ T cells sorted from blood. These receptors all stem from a human donor in good health.

The V and J genes are TRBV7-9 and TRBJ2-7; 7 bases map to TRBD1. Per the germline V gene, CDR1 is SEHNR and CDR2 is FQNEAQ (reference sequence). This CDR3 has 15 amino acids. The J segment lost 9 bases and the V segment lost 5 bases, leaving 16 bases of the junction unmatched. CDR3 sequence reads: CASSPEGTVVTGQYF. Written as DNA, the CDR3 is TGTGCCAGCAGCCCAGAGGGGACAGTAGTTACGGGGCAGTACTTC.

This clone was detected a few times. The J gene is TRBJ1-6, the V gene TRBV29-1, with D unresolved. This CDR3 region has 13 residues. The ends were cut back, 4 bases at V and 8 bases at J, with 12 bases in the middle. Per germline, CDR1 SQVTM and CDR2 ANQGSEA. This CDR3 is CSVASGRYSPLHF. Written as DNA, the CDR3 is TGCAGCGTTGCCTCCGGGAGGTATTCACCCCTCCACTTT. Full variable domain (missing parts from reference TRBV29-1 and TRBJ1-6): SAVISQKPSRDICQRGTSLTIQCQVDSQVTMMFWYRQQPGQSLTLIATANQGSEATYESGFVIDKFPISRPNLTFSTLTVSNMSPEDSSIYLCSVASGRYSPLHFGNGTRLTVT.

V usage is TRBV30 and J usage is TRBJ1-6; 7 bases agree with TRBD1. The V gene end was trimmed by 2 bases and the J gene end by 10 bases; junction bases not matched to a gene: 11. This CDR3 has 15 amino acids. Germline loops: CDR1 GTSNPN, CDR2 SVGIG (reference sequence). CDR3 protein: CAWSRTTGSGSPLHF. The DNA of the CDR3 is TGTGCCTGGAGTCGAACGACAGGGTCCGGGTCACCCCTCCACTTT. Full variable domain (outside the CDR3, taken from reference TRBV30 and TRBJ1-6): SQTIHQWPATLVQPVGSPLSLECTVEGTSNPNLYWYRQAAGRGLQLLFYSVGIGQISSEVPQNLSASRPQDRQFILSSKKLLLSDSGFYLCAWSRTTGSGSPLHFGNGTRLTVT.

The V gene is TRBV29-1, the J gene TRBJ2-1, with 7 bases aligning to TRBD1. The CDR3 has 14 residues. Unmatched junction bases numbered 17, after V lost 6 bases and J lost 12 bases. Germline values: CDR1 SQVTM, CDR2 ANQGSEA. CDR3 DNA sequence: TGCAGCGTCACTAACAGGGGAACCTACAACGGGCAGTTCTTC. Its protein product is CSVTNRGTYNGQFF.

In this sample, this clone turned up a few times. This rearrangement joins TRBV6-5 to TRBJ2-7; TRBD1 or TRBD2 may be the D gene (5 bases each). In germline, CDR1 is MNHEY, CDR2 SVGAGI. V shed 1 base and J shed 2 bases, with 9 bases lying between them. This CDR3 region has 14 residues. The CDR3 region has the DNA TGTGCCAGCAGTTACTACGAGGGACCCTACGAGCAGTACTTC. It is translated as CASSYYEGPYEQYF.

V and J are TRBV9 and TRBJ1-5; a possible D gene is TRBD1 (5 bases). The CDR3 contains 13 residues. Germline loops: CDR1 SGDLS, CDR2 YYNGEE. Trimming left V 3 bases short and J 7 bases short, with 11 bases between. The CDR3 protein is CASSAFEGQPQHF. Here the CDR3 DNA reads TGTGCCAGCAGCGCCTTCGAGGGGCAGCCCCAGCATTTT. Based on the CDR3 plus reference TRBV9 and TRBJ1-5, the full variable domain is DSGVTQTPKHLITATGQRVTLRCSPRSGDLSVYWYQQSLDQGLQFLIQYYNGEERAKGNILERFSAQQFPDLHSELNLSSLELGDSALYFCASSAFEGQPQHFGDGTRLSIL.

The chain recombines TRBV11-2 with TRBJ2-2, with D tentatively TRBD1 (5 bases). Germline assignment: CDR1 SGHAT and CDR2 FQNNGV. The CDR3 spans 16 residues. V was shortened by 1 base and J by 2 bases, with 11 bases between the two germline ends. The CDR3 DNA reads as TGTGCCAGCAGCTTAGGAGGACACCCTAACACCGGGGAGCTGTTTTTT. Translation: CASSLGGHPNTGELFF.